The 25 T cell receptor beta chains listed next were all sequenced from one sample in a study of vaccination and CD4 T cells after COVID-19. The Oncomine TCR Beta short-read assay sequenced DNA from cultured CD4+ T cells. In TCRdb, the PCR reads were re-called with MiXCR into one record per CDR3 protein. The sample records approximately 12,000 distinct CDR3 sequences, over 50% being singletons. Which antigens these TCRs recognize remains unknown. Treatment described: approximately 10-day PBMC culture with coronavirus spike peptide pools or control peptides (ViraFEST assay). The sequenced sample was CD4+ T cells from blood, cultured in vitro. These receptors all stem from a human donor who had recovered from COVID-19.

The rearrangement joins TRBV7-9 to TRBJ2-5, with TRBD2 as a possible D gene (6 bases). CDR1 SEHNR and CDR2 FQNEAQ come from the germline V gene (reference sequence). V gave up 3 bases and J gave up 5 bases, with 7 bases separating them. This CDR3 has 12 amino acids. CDR3 region: CASSFGGETQYF. The CDR3 nucleotides are TGTGCCAGCAGCTTTGGGGGGGAGACCCAGTACTTC.

The V gene is TRBV20-1, the J gene TRBJ1-1; 8 bases align to TRBD1. V dropped 1 base and J dropped 4; count of bases not matched to a gene: 5. Per the germline V gene, CDR1 is DFQATT and CDR2 is SNEGSKA (reference sequence). CDR3 length: 14 residues. CDR3: CSARALTGGTEAFF. The CDR3 nucleotides are TGCAGTGCTAGAGCTCTAACAGGGGGCACTGAAGCTTTCTTT.

V and J are TRBV6-2 or TRBV6-3 and TRBJ2-5; D may be TRBD2 (6 bases). V was shortened by 4 bases and J by 5 bases, with 11 bases between the two germline ends. The CDR3 has 13 amino acids. Germline V gives CDR1 MNHEY, CDR2 SVGEGT. The DNA for the CDR3 is TGTGCCAGCAGTTCCTGGACTATGGAGACCCAGTACTTC. The encoded protein is CASSSWTMETQYF.

V is TRBV15 and J is TRBJ1-2; TRBD1 is a possible D gene (6 bases). Germline V gene sequence: CDR1 LNHNV, CDR2 YYDKDF (reference sequence). The CDR3 runs 14 residues. Trimming removed 6 bases at V and 2 bases at J, with 13 bases between. The CDR3 reads CATSRDTGNYGYTF. In DNA form, the CDR3 reads TGTGCCACCAGTAGGGACACCGGGAACTATGGCTACACCTTC.

The J gene is TRBJ2-5, the V gene TRBV7-2, with a tentative D call TRBD1 (6 bases). V was pared by 5 bases and J by 5 bases, with 15 bases between. CDR3 length equals 14 residues. Germline-derived CDR1 and CDR2 are SGHTA and FQGNSA. The CDR3 region is CASSPSTGSETQYF. The CDR3 DNA is TGTGCCAGCAGCCCGAGCACAGGGAGCGAGACCCAGTACTTC.

The J gene is TRBJ2-7, the V gene TRBV6-5; 11 bases are a match to TRBD2. V lost 4 bases to trimming and J lost 0 bases; unmatched junction nucleotides: 8. Germline V gene lookup returns CDR1 MNHEY and CDR2 SVGAGI. This CDR3 region has 17 residues. The CDR3 loop reads CASSSPASGGHSYEQYF. For the CDR3, the DNA is TGTGCCAGCAGTTCCCCCGCTAGCGGGGGGCACTCCTACGAGCAGTACTTC.

The chain uses TRBV7-9 and TRBJ2-7, with D perhaps matching TRBD2 (6 bases). CDR1 SEHNR and CDR2 FQNEAQ come from the germline V gene (reference sequence). The germline V and J ends were trimmed by 8 bases and 2 bases, with 10 bases remaining between them. CDR3 length equals 12 residues. The CDR3 is CASRGSTYEQYF. In nucleotides, the CDR3 is TGTGCCAGCCGGGGGAGTACCTACGAGCAGTACTTC.

The gene calls are TRBV7-9 and TRBJ2-5; weak D call: TRBD1 (6 bases). The CDR3 spans 18 residues. V was pared by 1 base and J by 4 bases, with 22 bases between. Germline values: CDR1 SEHNR, CDR2 FQNEAQ (reference sequence). The CDR3 sequence is CASSLGWPTGRFGETQYF. CDR3 nucleotides: TGTGCCAGCAGCTTAGGGTGGCCTACAGGGAGATTTGGAGAGACCCAGTACTTC.

This clonotype showed up just once. The chain couples TRBV15 to TRBJ2-3; D not resolved. CDR3 length equals 15 residues. CDR1 and CDR2 (germline): LNHNV, YYDKDF (reference sequence). Trimming cost V 0 bases and J 3 bases, with 10 bases left between them. The CDR3 is CATSRDVQSTDTQYF. In nucleotides, the CDR3 is TGTGCCACCAGCAGAGATGTTCAATCTACAGATACGCAGTATTTT.

CDR3 amino acids: CASSHSGDGTDTQYF. The CDR3 bases are TGCGCCAGCAGTCATAGCGGGGACGGGACAGATACGCAGTATTTT. The V and J genes are TRBV5-1 and TRBJ2-3, with 8 bases fitting TRBD2. With 5 bases clipped from V and 3 bases from J, the junction kept 8 bases outside the gene matches. Germline loops: CDR1 SGHRS, CDR2 YFSETQ. The CDR3 consists of 15 residues.

V gene TRBV12-3 or TRBV12-4 combines with J gene TRBJ1-6; possible D gene TRBD1, 5 bases. Trimming took off 6 bases at V and 4 bases at J, with 13 bases between the two ends. The CDR3 covers 15 residues. Here the CDR3 DNA reads TGTGCCAGCAGCCCCCGGCAGGGTTATAATTCACCCCTCCACTTT. As protein: CASSPRQGYNSPLHF.

In this sample, this clonotype turned up a few times. This chain connects TRBV27 to TRBJ1-5, with D maybe TRBD1 (6 bases). V dropped 5 bases and J dropped 1 base, with 15 bases sitting between them. Germline V CDR1 and CDR2: MNHEY, SMNVEV (reference sequence). The CDR3 runs 16 residues. The CDR3 DNA reads as TGTGCCAGCAGTCCCCTCGGGACACCAAGCAATCAGCCCCAGCATTTT. The encoded protein is CASSPLGTPSNQPQHF.

The chain joins TRBV11-2 to TRBJ1-5; D gene ambiguous. The CDR3 is made up of 12 amino acids. V lost 5 bases, J lost 9 bases, and 11 bases lay in between. Per germline, CDR1 SGHAT and CDR2 FQNNGV. CDR3 residues: CASSEQGGPQHF. DNA for the CDR3: TGTGCCAGCAGCGAACAAGGTGGGCCCCAGCATTTT.

The V and J genes are TRBV6-5 and TRBJ1-1, with D possibly TRBD1 on 5 matching bases. CDR3 length: 14 residues. CDR1 is MNHEY, CDR2 SVGAGI, per germline. Trimming removed 2 bases from V and 2 bases from J, with 9 bases in between. The CDR3 protein is CASSYGDVNTEAFF. For the CDR3, the DNA is TGTGCCAGCAGTTACGGGGACGTCAACACTGAAGCTTTCTTT.

This chain connects TRBV15 to TRBJ2-2; D is possibly TRBD2 (6 bases). Germline V gene lookup returns CDR1 LNHNV and CDR2 YYDKDF (reference sequence). There are 16 residues in the CDR3. The ends were cut back, 0 bases at V and 0 bases at J, with 8 bases in the middle. CDR3 amino acids: CATSREGRPNTGELFF. CDR3 in DNA: TGTGCCACCAGCAGAGAGGGGAGGCCGAACACCGGGGAGCTGTTTTTT. The full variable domain, rest sourced from reference TRBV15 and TRBJ2-2, is DAMVIQNPRYQVTQFGKPVTLSCSQTLNHNVMYWYQQKSSQAPKLLFHYYDKDFNNEADTPDNFQSRRPNTSFCFLDIRSPGLGDTAMYLCATSREGRPNTGELFFGEGSRLTVL.

This chain uses TRBV20-1 with TRBJ1-3; D is undetermined. The CDR3 spans 17 residues. Germline V CDR1 and CDR2: DFQATT, SNEGSKA (reference sequence). V was clipped by 0 bases and J by 0 bases, with 15 bases between them. The CDR3 loop is CSARDDRRSSSGNTIYF. CDR3 in DNA: TGCAGTGCTAGAGATGACCGCAGGTCGAGCTCTGGAAACACCATATATTTT.

This clonotype was seen only a few times. J is TRBJ2-2 and V is TRBV9, with 8 nucleotides matching TRBD2. The CDR3 runs 16 residues. Trimming cost V 6 bases and J 4 bases; bases outside gene matches: 11. Germline loops: CDR1 SGDLS, CDR2 YYNGEE. The CDR3 region has the DNA TGTGCCAGCACCCCCCGGGGGCTAGCGGGCACCGGGGAGCTGTTTTTT. Translation gives CASTPRGLAGTGELFF.

This clonotype was detected once. The chain carries TRBV6-1 and TRBJ2-2; 11 bases match TRBD2. V dropped 7 bases and J dropped 1; count of bases not matched to a gene: 11. Germline V CDR1 and CDR2: MNHNS, SASEGT. The CDR3 is 18 amino acids. As DNA, the CDR3 is TGTGCCAGCAAGCCGAGTAGCGGGAGGGCGTGGAACACCGGGGAGCTGTTTTTT. This encodes CASKPSSGRAWNTGELFF.

The chain is built from TRBV19 and TRBJ1-1; 7 positions agree with TRBD1. The CDR3 has 14 residues. Germline lookup yields CDR1 LNHDA and CDR2 SQIVND (reference sequence). Germline trimming cut 1 base from V and 6 bases from J; bases unmatched to any gene: 5. The CDR3 DNA sequence: TGTGCCAGTAGTATAGGAACGACAGGGTCTGAAGCTTTCTTT. It translates to CASSIGTTGSEAFF.

The chain recombines TRBV9 with TRBJ1-2, with D hard to call. Germline CDR1 SGDLS, CDR2 YYNGEE. The V end lost 2 bases, the J end lost 9 bases, and 17 bases lay between the germline ends. The length of the CDR3 is 14 residues. The CDR3 region is CASSVRTGTMSYTF. CDR3 nucleotide sequence: TGTGCCAGCAGCGTTCGGACCGGAACTATGAGCTACACCTTC.

The CDR3 sequence: CASSDRTGANVLTF. The CDR3 bases are TGTGCCAGCAGTGACAGGACTGGGGCCAACGTCCTGACTTTC. The rearrangement uses TRBV2 and TRBJ2-6; D uncertain. Germline CDR1 reads SNHLY; CDR2 reads FYNNEI. Trimming stripped 3 bases from V and 2 bases from J, with 5 bases between. This CDR3 comprises 14 residues.

The chain joins TRBV20-1 to TRBJ2-2, with TRBD1 matching over 8 bases. The length of the CDR3 is 14 residues. The germline CDR1 and CDR2 sequences are DFQATT and SNEGSKA (reference sequence). Trimming took 1 base from V and 7 from J; bases not matched to a gene: 5. This CDR3 is CSARGDRGNGELFF. The CDR3 DNA sequence: TGCAGTGCTAGAGGTGACAGGGGCAACGGGGAGCTGTTTTTT.

This clonotype was counted once. J is TRBJ2-2 and V is TRBV10-1; D uncertain. Trimming removed 4 bases at V and 4 bases at J, with 7 bases between. There are 13 residues in the CDR3. The V gene's germline CDR1 is WNHNN and CDR2 SYGVQD (reference sequence). The CDR3 spells CASSALPTGELFF. The DNA of the CDR3 is TGCGCCAGCAGTGCCCTACCCACCGGGGAGCTGTTTTTT.

The rearrangement uses TRBV6-1 and TRBJ2-7; 8 bases agree with TRBD1. This CDR3 spans 15 amino acids. CDR1 and CDR2 from the germline V gene are MNHNS and SASEGT. V shed 3 bases, J shed 4 bases, and the junction held 8 bases outside the gene matches. The CDR3 is CASSDGTGIMYEQYF. The CDR3 nucleotides read TGTGCCAGCAGTGACGGGACAGGTATTATGTACGAGCAGTACTTC.

This clonotype has just a few counts. The genes are TRBV7-2 and TRBJ1-1; the D is unclear. The length of the CDR3 is 11 residues. Germline V gene lookup returns CDR1 SGHTA and CDR2 FQGNSA. The V gene lost 3 bases and the J gene lost 11 bases, with 10 bases spanning the gap. CDR3 DNA: TGTGCCAGCAGCTTTGACATTGGGGCTTTCTTT. Amino acids: CASSFDIGAFF.